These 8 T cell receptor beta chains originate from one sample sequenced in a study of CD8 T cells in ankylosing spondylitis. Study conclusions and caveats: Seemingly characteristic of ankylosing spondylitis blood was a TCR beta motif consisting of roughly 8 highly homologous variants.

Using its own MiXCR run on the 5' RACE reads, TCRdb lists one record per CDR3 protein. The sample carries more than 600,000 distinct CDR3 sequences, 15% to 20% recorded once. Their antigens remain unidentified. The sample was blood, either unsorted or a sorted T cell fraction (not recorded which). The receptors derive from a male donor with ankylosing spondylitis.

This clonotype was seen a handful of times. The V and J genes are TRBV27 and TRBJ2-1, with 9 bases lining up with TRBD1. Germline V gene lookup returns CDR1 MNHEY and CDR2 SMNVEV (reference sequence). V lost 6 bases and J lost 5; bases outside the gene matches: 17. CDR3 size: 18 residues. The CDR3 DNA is TGTGCCAGCAGCCGAGGCCCAGGGACAGGGAAGGTCAACAATGAGCAGTTCTTC. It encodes CASSRGPGTGKVNNEQFF.

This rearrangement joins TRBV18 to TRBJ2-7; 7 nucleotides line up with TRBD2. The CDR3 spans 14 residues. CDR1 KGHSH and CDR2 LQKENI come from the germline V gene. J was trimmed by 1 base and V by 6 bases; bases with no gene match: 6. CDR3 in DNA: TGTGCCAGCTCCCTTCTAGCGGAATCCTACGAGCAGTACTTC. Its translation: CASSLLAESYEQYF. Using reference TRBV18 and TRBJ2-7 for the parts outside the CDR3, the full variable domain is NAGVMQNPRHLVRRRGQEARLRCSPMKGHSHVYWYRQLPEEGLKFMVYLQKENIIDESGMPKERFSAEFPKEGPSILRIQQVVRGDSAAYFCASSLLAESYEQYFGPGTRLTVT.

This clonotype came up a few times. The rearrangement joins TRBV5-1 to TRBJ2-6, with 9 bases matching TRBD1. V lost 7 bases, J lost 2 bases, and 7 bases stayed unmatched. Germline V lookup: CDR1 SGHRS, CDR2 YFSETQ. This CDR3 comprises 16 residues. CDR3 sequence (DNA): TGCGCCAGCGAGACAGGGGGGACTGCTGGGGCCAACGTCCTGACTTTC. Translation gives CASETGGTAGANVLTF.

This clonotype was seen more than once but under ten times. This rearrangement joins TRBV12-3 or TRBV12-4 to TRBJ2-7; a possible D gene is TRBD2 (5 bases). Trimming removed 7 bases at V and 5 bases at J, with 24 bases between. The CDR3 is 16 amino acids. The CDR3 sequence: CASTLLSGPGSNEQYF. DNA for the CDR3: TGTGCCAGCACCCTTTTGAGCGGCCCAGGTTCGAACGAGCAGTACTTC.

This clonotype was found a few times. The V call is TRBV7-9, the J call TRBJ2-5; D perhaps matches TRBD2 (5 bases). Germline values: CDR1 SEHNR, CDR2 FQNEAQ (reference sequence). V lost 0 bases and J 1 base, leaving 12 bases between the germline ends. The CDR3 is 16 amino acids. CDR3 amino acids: CASSLAGQRSQETQYF. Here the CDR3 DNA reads TGTGCCAGCAGCTTAGCCGGGCAGCGGAGCCAAGAGACCCAGTACTTC.

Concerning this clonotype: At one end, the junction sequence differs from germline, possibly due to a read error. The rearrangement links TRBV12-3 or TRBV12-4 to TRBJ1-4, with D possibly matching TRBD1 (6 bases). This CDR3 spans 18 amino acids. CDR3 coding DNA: TGTGCCCGCAGTTTATTCCGTGAGGGGGAGAGAACTAATGAAAAACTGTTTTTT. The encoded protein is CARSLFREGERTNEKLFF.

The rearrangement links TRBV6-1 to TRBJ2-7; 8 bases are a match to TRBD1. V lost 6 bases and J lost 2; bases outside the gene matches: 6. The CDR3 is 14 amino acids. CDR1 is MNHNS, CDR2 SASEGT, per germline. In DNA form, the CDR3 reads TGTGCCAGCAGAAAGACAGGGGCCCCCTACGAGCAGTACTTC. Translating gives CASRKTGAPYEQYF.

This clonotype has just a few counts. The CDR3 protein is CASSLDTGKNTEAFF. CDR3 DNA sequence: TGTGCCAGCAGTTTGGATACAGGGAAGAACACTGAAGCTTTCTTT. This rearrangement joins TRBV28 to TRBJ1-1; possible D gene TRBD1, 6 bases. Per the germline V gene, CDR1 is MDHEN and CDR2 is SYDVKM. The CDR3 runs to 15 residues. The germline V and J ends were trimmed by 3 bases and 1 base, with 12 bases remaining between them.